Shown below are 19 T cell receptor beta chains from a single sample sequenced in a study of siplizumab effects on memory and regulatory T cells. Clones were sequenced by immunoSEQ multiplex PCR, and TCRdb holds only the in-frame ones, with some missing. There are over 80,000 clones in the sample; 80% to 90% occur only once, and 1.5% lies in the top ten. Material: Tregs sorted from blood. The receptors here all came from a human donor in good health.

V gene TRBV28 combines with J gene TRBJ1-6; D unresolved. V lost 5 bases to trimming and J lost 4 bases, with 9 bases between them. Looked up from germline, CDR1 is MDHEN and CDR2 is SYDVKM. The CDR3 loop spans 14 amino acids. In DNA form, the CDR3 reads TGTGCCAGCAGTATGGTGGGGTATAATTCACCCCTCCACTTT. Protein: CASSMVGYNSPLHF. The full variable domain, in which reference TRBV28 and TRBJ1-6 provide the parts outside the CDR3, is DVKVTQSSRYLVKRTGEKVFLECVQDMDHENMFWYRQDPGLGLRLIYFSYDVKMKEKGDIPEGYSVSREKKERFSLILESASTNQTSMYLCASSMVGYNSPLHFGNGTRLTVT.

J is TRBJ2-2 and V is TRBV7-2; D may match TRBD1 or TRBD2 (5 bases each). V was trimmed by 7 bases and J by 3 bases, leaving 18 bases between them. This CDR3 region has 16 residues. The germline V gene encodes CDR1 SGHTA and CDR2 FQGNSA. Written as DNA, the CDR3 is TGTGCCAGCACCACGTATGGGGGAAGGGACACCGGGGAGCTGTTTTTT. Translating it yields CASTTYGGRDTGELFF.

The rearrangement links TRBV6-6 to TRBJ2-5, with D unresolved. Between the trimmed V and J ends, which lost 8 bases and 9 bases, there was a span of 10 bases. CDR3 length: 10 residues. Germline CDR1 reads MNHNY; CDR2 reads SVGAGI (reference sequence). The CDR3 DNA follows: TGTGCCAGCGAACTTGGGTCCCAGTACTTC. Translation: CASELGSQYF.

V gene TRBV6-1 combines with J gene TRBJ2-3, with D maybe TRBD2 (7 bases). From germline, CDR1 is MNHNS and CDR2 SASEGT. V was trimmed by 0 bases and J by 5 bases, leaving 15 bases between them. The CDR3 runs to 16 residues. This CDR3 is CASSEAGGHLGDTQYF. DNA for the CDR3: TGTGCCAGCAGTGAAGCGGGGGGGCATTTGGGAGATACGCAGTATTTT.

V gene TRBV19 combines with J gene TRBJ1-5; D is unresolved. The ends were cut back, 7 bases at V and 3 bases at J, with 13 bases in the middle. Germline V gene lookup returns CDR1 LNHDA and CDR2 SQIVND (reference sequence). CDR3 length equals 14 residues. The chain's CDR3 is CASKREVDNQPQHF. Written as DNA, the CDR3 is TGTGCCAGTAAGAGGGAGGTAGACAATCAGCCCCAGCATTTT. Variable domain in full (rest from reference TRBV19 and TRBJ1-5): DGGITQSPKYLFRKEGQNVTLSCEQNLNHDAMYWYRQDPGQGLRLIYYSQIVNDFQKGDIAEGYSVSREKKESFPLTVTSAQKNPTAFYLCASKREVDNQPQHFGDGTRLSIL.

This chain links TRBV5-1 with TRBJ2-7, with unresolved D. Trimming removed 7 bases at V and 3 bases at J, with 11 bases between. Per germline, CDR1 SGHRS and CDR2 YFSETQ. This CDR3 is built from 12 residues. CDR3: CASASSDYEQYF. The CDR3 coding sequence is TGCGCCAGCGCAAGCTCCGACTACGAGCAGTACTTC. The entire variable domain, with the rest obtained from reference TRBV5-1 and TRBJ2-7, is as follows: KAGVTQTPRYLIKTRGQQVTLSCSPISGHRSVSWYQQTPGQGLQFLFEYFSETQRNKGNFPGRFSGRQFSNSRSEMNVSTLELGDSALYLCASASSDYEQYFGPGTRLTVT.

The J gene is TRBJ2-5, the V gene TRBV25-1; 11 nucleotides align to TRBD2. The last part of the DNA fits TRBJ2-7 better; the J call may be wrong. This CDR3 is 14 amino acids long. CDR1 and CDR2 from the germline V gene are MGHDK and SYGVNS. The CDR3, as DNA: TGTGCCAGCAGTCTAGCGGGGGGCCCCTACGAGCAGTACTTC. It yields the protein CASSLAGGPYEQYF.

The CDR3, as DNA: TGTGCCAGCAGCTTTCAGTCGGGGAGCAATCAGCCCCAGCATTTT. Encoded protein: CASSFQSGSNQPQHF. The chain uses TRBV5-5 and TRBJ1-5, with unresolved D. Trimming stripped 2 bases from V and 1 base from J, with 10 bases between. Germline CDR1 SGHKS, CDR2 YYEKEE (reference sequence). The CDR3 length is 15 residues.

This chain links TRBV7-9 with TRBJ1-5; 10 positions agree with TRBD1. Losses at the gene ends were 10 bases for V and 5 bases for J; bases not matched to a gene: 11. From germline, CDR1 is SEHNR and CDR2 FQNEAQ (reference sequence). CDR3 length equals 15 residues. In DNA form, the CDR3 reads TGTGCCATCACCCCCGGGACAGGGGCACATCAGCCCCAGCATTTT. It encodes CAITPGTGAHQPQHF.

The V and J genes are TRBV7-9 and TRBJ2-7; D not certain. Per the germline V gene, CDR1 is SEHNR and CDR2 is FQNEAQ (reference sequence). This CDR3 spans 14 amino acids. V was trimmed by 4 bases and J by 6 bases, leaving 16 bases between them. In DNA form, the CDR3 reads TGTGCCAGCAGCTCCATGGTCTCGCGCCGCGAGCAGTACTTC. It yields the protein CASSSMVSRREQYF.

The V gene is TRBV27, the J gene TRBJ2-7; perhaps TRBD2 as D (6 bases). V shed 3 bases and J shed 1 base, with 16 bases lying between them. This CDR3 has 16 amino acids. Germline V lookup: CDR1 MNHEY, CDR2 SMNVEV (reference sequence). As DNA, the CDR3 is TGTGCCAGCAGTTTCCAGGGCGGGGCCTATTCCTACGAGCAGTACTTC. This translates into CASSFQGGAYSYEQYF.

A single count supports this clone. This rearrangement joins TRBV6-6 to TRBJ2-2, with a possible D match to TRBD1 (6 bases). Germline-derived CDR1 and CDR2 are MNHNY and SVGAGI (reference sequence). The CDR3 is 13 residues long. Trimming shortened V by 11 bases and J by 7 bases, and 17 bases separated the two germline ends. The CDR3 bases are TGTGCCGTCAGGGGTGGTACCCTCGGGGAGCTGTTTTTT. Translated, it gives CAVRGGTLGELFF.

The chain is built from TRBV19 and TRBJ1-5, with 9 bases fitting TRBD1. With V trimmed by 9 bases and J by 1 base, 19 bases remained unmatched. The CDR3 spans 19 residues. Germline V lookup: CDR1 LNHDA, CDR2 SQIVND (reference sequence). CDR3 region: CARKQRKQGAEKSNQPQHF. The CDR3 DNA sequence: TGTGCCAGAAAACAAAGAAAACAGGGGGCAGAGAAAAGCAATCAGCCCCAGCATTTT.

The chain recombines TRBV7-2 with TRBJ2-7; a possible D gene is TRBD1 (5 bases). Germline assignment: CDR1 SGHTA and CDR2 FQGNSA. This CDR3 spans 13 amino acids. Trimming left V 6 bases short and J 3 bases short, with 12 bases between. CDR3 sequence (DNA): TGTGCCAGCAGTCCCGACAGCTACTACGAGCAGTACTTC. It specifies CASSPDSYYEQYF. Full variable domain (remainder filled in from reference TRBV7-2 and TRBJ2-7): GAGVSQSPSNKVTEKGKDVELRCDPISGHTALYWYRQSLGQGLEFLIYFQGNSAPDKSGLPSDRFSAERTGGSVSTLTIQRTQQEDSAVYLCASSPDSYYEQYFGPGTRLTVT.

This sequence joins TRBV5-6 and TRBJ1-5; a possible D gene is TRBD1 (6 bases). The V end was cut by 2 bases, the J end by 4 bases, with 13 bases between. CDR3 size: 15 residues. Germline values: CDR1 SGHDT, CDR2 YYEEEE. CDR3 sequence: CASSFRQGMNQPQHF. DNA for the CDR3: TGTGCCAGCAGCTTTAGGCAGGGGATGAATCAGCCCCAGCATTTT. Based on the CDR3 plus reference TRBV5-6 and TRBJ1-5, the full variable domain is DAGVTQSPTHLIKTRGQQVTLRCSPKSGHDTVSWYQQALGQGPQFIFQYYEEEERQRGNFPDRFSGHQFPNYSSELNVNALLLGDSALYLCASSFRQGMNQPQHFGDGTRLSIL.

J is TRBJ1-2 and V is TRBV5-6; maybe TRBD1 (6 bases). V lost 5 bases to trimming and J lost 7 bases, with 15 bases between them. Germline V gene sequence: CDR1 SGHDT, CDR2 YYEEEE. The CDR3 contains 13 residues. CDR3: CASSFHRASGYTF. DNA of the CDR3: TGTGCCAGCAGTTTCCACAGGGCATCTGGCTACACCTTC. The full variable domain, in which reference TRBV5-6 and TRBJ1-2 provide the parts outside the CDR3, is DAGVTQSPTHLIKTRGQQVTLRCSPKSGHDTVSWYQQALGQGPQFIFQYYEEEERQRGNFPDRFSGHQFPNYSSELNVNALLLGDSALYLCASSFHRASGYTFGSGTRLTVV.

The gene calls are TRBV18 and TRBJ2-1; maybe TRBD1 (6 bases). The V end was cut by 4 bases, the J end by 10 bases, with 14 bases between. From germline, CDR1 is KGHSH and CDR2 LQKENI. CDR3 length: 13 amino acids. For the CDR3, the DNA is TGTGCCAGCTCACAAAGGGGGATCGGCGAGCAGTTCTTC. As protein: CASSQRGIGEQFF. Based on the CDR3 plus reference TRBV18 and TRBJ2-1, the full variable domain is NAGVMQNPRHLVRRRGQEARLRCSPMKGHSHVYWYRQLPEEGLKFMVYLQKENIIDESGMPKERFSAEFPKEGPSILRIQQVVRGDSAAYFCASSQRGIGEQFFGPGTRLTVL.

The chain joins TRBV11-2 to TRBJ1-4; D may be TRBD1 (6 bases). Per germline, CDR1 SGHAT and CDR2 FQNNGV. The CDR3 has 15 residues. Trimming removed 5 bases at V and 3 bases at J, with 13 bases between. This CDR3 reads CASSLRGGPNEKLFF. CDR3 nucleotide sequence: TGTGCCAGCAGCCTTCGGGGGGGCCCTAATGAAAAACTGTTTTTT.

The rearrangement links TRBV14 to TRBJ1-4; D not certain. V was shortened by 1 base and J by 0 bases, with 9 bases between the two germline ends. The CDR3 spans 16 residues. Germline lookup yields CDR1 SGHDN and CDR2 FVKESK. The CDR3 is CASSQGGFATNEKLFF. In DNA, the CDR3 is TGTGCCAGCAGCCAAGGCGGGTTTGCAACTAATGAAAAACTGTTTTTT. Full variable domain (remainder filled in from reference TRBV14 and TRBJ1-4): EAGVTQFPSHSVIEKGQTVTLRCDPISGHDNLYWYRRVMGKEIKFLLHFVKESKQDESGMPNNRFLAERTGGTYSTLKVQPAELEDSGVYFCASSQGGFATNEKLFFGSGTQLSVL.